The entry below describes one TCR beta chain. The antigen remains unidentified. CDR1 and CDR2 from the germline V gene are MNHEY and SVGAGI. Trimming shortened V by 0 bases and J by 3 bases, and 15 bases separated the two germline ends. CDR3 size: 16 residues. The sample belongs to a study of cytomegalovirus exposure and HLA in healthy donors. Study-wide results and caveats: Previous analysis showed most TCR beta V segments were productive about 87% or about 30% of the time.

The PCR contained 60 Vbeta and 13 Jbeta primers. Libraries were prepared by immunoSEQ multiplex PCR; TCRdb keeps only in-frame clonotypes and omits some of them. The data contain 250,000 to 350,000 clones, roughly 90% of them singletons. This TCR derives from a woman between 18 and 29 years old in good health and CMV-seronegative. The specimen was PBMCs. The V and J genes are TRBV6-5 and TRBJ2-7, with D unresolved. The CDR3 protein is CASSYSSTRSYYEQYF. CDR3 coding DNA: TGTGCCAGCAGTTACTCGTCTACTCGCTCTTACTACGAGCAGTACTTC.